The 2 T cell receptor beta chains listed next were all sequenced from one sample in a study of human T cells and chemical hapten exposure. TCRdb fed the RACE reads into MiXCR, producing one record per CDR3 protein. Of 40,000 to 45,000 distinct CDR3 sequences listed, around 9.3% are singletons. The time point here: patch test 2, 6 weeks after DPC sensitization. Treatment: therapeutic diphenylcyclopropenone sensitization with weekly scalp DPC. The source material was whole blood, sampled in connection with sensitization to the hapten diphenylcyclopropenone (DPC). These receptor sequences come from a woman in her thirties or forties with alopecia areata. Some clones in this sample may be carry-over from other donors' samples.

This clonotype was observed a handful of times. The V call is TRBV6-5, the J call TRBJ1-2; 7 bases agree with TRBD1. This CDR3 region has 14 residues. Germline V gene data show CDR1 as MNHEY and CDR2 as SVGAGI. J lost 6 bases, V lost 6 bases, and 10 bases had no gene match. The CDR3 bases are TGTGCCAGCAGGATAATAGACAGGGAGGATGGCTACACCTTC. Its translation is CASRIIDREDGYTF.

This clonotype was recorded at least ten times. The V and J genes are TRBV4-3 and TRBJ1-6; 9 nucleotides agree with TRBD1. The ends lost 5 bases at V and 10 bases at J; junction bases unmatched: 3. Germline V gene sequence: CDR1 LGHNA, CDR2 YSLEER. The CDR3 loop spans 13 amino acids. The CDR3 loop reads CASSGTGRSPLHF. Written as DNA, the CDR3 is TGCGCCAGCAGCGGGACAGGGAGATCACCCCTCCACTTT.